Sequencing of this T cell receptor beta chain was carried out in a study of cytomegalovirus exposure and HLA in healthy donors. Study-level points and caveats: With later analysis, a missense DCLRE1C variant became linked to TCR beta V- and J-gene trimming. There were some V segments, including TRBV6-2 and TRBV6-3, excluded as indistinguishable.

Notes on this clone: The antigen is not known.

The germline V and J ends were trimmed by 5 bases and 0 bases, with 11 bases remaining between them. Germline values: CDR1 SGHVS, CDR2 FQNEAQ. The CDR3 spans 15 residues. Amplification used 60 Vbeta primers and 13 Jbeta primers. Using immunoSEQ multiplex PCR, the repertoire was profiled, and TCRdb retains in-frame clones only, with some absent. The sample records around 100,000 clones, around three quarters being singletons. The J gene is TRBJ2-1, the V gene TRBV7-8; weak D call: TRBD1 (5 bases). The sequence was obtained from a woman under 30 in good health and CMV-seropositive. Sequenced material: PBMCs. The DNA for the CDR3 is TGTGCCAGCAGCCGGACAAGGAGCTCCTACAATGAGCAGTTCTTC. This sequence encodes CASSRTRSSYNEQFF.